The 18 T cell receptor beta chains listed next were all sequenced from one sample in a study of blood T cell repertoires in COVID-19. Sequenced by immunoSEQ multiplex PCR; TCRdb stores in-frame clones only, minus some. This repertoire shows around 200,000 clones, roughly 89% found once; its top ten account for approximately 6.2%. Sequencing was carried out using peripheral blood. These receptors all stem from a man aged 55 to 70 who had recovered from COVID-19.

This chain's CDR3 is CASSPPGTVNEKLFF. In DNA form, the CDR3 reads TGTGCCAGCTCACCACCGGGGACAGTCAATGAAAAACTGTTTTTT. This chain joins TRBV18 and TRBJ1-4, with 7 bases aligning to TRBD1. The CDR3 is made up of 15 amino acids. The V gene end was trimmed by 0 bases and the J gene end by 5 bases; junction bases not matched to a gene: 3. Looked up from germline, CDR1 is KGHSH and CDR2 is LQKENI.

This rearrangement joins TRBV19 to TRBJ1-1, with no clear D. Looked up from germline, CDR1 is LNHDA and CDR2 is SQIVND (reference sequence). Trimming stripped 3 bases from V and 1 base from J, with 15 bases between. This CDR3 is 16 amino acids long. The CDR3 nucleotides are TGTGCCAGTAGTATTTTACCCGCGGTGGGGAACACTGAAGCTTTCTTT. This gives the protein CASSILPAVGNTEAFF.

The chain employs TRBV5-1 and TRBJ2-1; 13 bases line up with TRBD2. After removal of 4 bases from V and 6 bases from J, the junction contained 7 bases not matched to a gene. The CDR3 spans 16 residues. The germline gives CDR1 SGHRS, CDR2 YFSETQ. For the CDR3, the DNA is TGCGCCAGCAGCGGCGGGACTAGCGGGACCGGCAATGAGCAGTTCTTC. The encoded protein is CASSGGTSGTGNEQFF.

The chain recombines TRBV5-1 with TRBJ1-2; a weak D match, TRBD1 (6 bases). The CDR3 length is 14 residues. The V end was cut by 4 bases, the J end by 1 base, with 11 bases between. CDR1 and CDR2 (germline): SGHRS, YFSETQ. The CDR3 nucleotides are TGCGCCAGCAGCGAGACAGGATTTAACTATGGCTACACCTTC. Its translation is CASSETGFNYGYTF. Complete variable domain (other parts from reference TRBV5-1 and TRBJ1-2): KAGVTQTPRYLIKTRGQQVTLSCSPISGHRSVSWYQQTPGQGLQFLFEYFSETQRNKGNFPGRFSGRQFSNSRSEMNVSTLELGDSALYLCASSETGFNYGYTFGSGTRLTVV.

The chain links TRBV10-3 to TRBJ1-3; D gene unclear. V lost 3 bases and J lost 0, with 9 bases in between. The germline CDR1 and CDR2 sequences are ENHRY and SYGVKD. CDR3 length: 15 residues. This chain's CDR3 is CAISEDQDSGNTIYF. The CDR3 nucleotides read TGTGCCATCAGTGAAGATCAGGACTCTGGAAACACCATATATTTT.

The rearrangement uses TRBV9 and TRBJ2-1; TRBD2 agrees at 9 bases. Germline V CDR1 and CDR2: SGDLS, YYNGEE. V lost 2 bases and J lost 9; bases outside the gene matches: 6. This CDR3 contains 14 residues. The CDR3 DNA follows: TGTGCCAGCAGCGTGTGGCGGGAGGGACGTGAGCAGTTCTTC. Protein: CASSVWREGREQFF.

The chain uses TRBV7-9 and TRBJ2-1, with 10 bases matching TRBD2. Germline V lookup: CDR1 SEHNR, CDR2 FQNEAQ (reference sequence). Trimming took 1 base from V and 3 from J; bases not matched to a gene: 6. This CDR3 contains 17 residues. The chain's CDR3 is CASSLGIAGGYYNEQFF. CDR3 sequence (DNA): TGTGCCAGCAGCTTAGGGATAGCGGGAGGCTACTACAATGAGCAGTTCTTC.

This clone was counted between two and nine times. The rearrangement links TRBV10-3 to TRBJ2-1; 7 nucleotides align to TRBD2. The CDR3 consists of 15 residues. V trimming: 0 bases; J trimming: 9 bases; junction bases outside the gene matches: 8. Germline CDR1 reads ENHRY; CDR2 reads SYGVKD. In DNA, the CDR3 is TGTGCCATCAGTGAGTCTGGGTCTAGCGGTGGTGAGCAGTTCTTC. It translates to CAISESGSSGGEQFF.

The CDR3 is CASSLGLNYGYTF. As DNA, the CDR3 is TGTGCCAGCAGTTTGGGGCTTAACTATGGCTACACCTTC. The rearrangement uses TRBV28 and TRBJ1-2, with D maybe TRBD1 (5 bases). V was trimmed by 3 bases and J by 1 base, leaving 6 bases between them. The germline gives CDR1 MDHEN, CDR2 SYDVKM. This CDR3 comprises 13 residues.

As to this clone: This specimen includes other DNA sequences encoding the same CDR3. V usage is TRBV11-2 and J usage is TRBJ1-2, with D possibly matching TRBD1 (5 bases). This CDR3 is built from 13 residues. Trimming pared 4 bases from V and 1 base from J, leaving 7 bases between. Germline assignment: CDR1 SGHAT and CDR2 FQNNGV. As DNA, the CDR3 is TGTGCCAGCAGCTCGGGACTTAACTATGGCTACACCTTC. Its protein product is CASSSGLNYGYTF.

The rearrangement links TRBV19 to TRBJ1-5; TRBD1 might be the D (6 bases). V was pared by 6 bases and J by 4 bases, with 10 bases between. This CDR3 region has 13 residues. Per the germline V gene, CDR1 is LNHDA and CDR2 is SQIVND (reference sequence). The CDR3, as DNA: TGTGCCAGTAGGAGCCAGGGGAATCAGCCCCAGCATTTT. It encodes CASRSQGNQPQHF.

The chain combines TRBV3-1 (or the pseudogene TRBV3-2) with TRBJ1-3; the D is unclear. Trimming stripped 0 bases from V and 1 base from J, with 7 bases between. The CDR3 length is 15 residues. CDR1 LGHDT and CDR2 YNNKEL come from the germline V gene (reference sequence). CDR3 protein: CASSQDSGSGNTIYF. The CDR3 DNA is TGTGCCAGCAGCCAAGATAGCGGGTCTGGAAACACCATATATTTT.

The V call is TRBV12-3 or TRBV12-4, the J call TRBJ2-5; 9 bases agree with TRBD1. The CDR3 spans 13 residues. V shed 6 bases and J 7 bases; nucleotides not matched to a gene: 6. The chain's CDR3 is CASSPGQGVTQYF. The CDR3 nucleotides read TGTGCCAGCAGCCCGGGACAGGGTGTGACCCAGTACTTC.

V gene TRBV28 combines with J gene TRBJ1-2; 8 bases fit TRBD1. Germline values: CDR1 MDHEN, CDR2 SYDVKM. V lost 5 bases, J lost 7 bases, and 9 bases stayed unmatched. This CDR3 comprises 14 residues. CDR3 protein: CASSAPPGQGGYTF. CDR3 nucleotide sequence: TGTGCCAGCAGTGCCCCCCCTGGACAGGGTGGCTACACCTTC.

The chain is built from TRBV9 and TRBJ1-1, with a weak D call TRBD1 (5 bases). The CDR3 spans 16 residues. The ends were cut back, 0 bases at V and 5 bases at J, with 17 bases in the middle. From germline, CDR1 is SGDLS and CDR2 YYNGEE. The CDR3 DNA reads TGTGCCAGCAGCGTAGATCCCCAGGGTGGAAAGACTGAAGCTTTCTTT. Translated: CASSVDPQGGKTEAFF.

J is TRBJ2-7 and V is TRBV28; D gene uncertain. CDR1 and CDR2 from the germline V gene are MDHEN and SYDVKM. Trimming shortened V by 6 bases and J by 3 bases, and 12 bases separated the two germline ends. This CDR3 contains 13 residues. The DNA for the CDR3 is TGTGCCAGCAGACAGCCCACGCACTACGAGCAGTACTTC. Its protein is CASRQPTHYEQYF.

This clone was counted a single time. The chain couples TRBV6-2 or TRBV6-3 to TRBJ2-7; weak D call: TRBD1 (5 bases). The germline CDR1 and CDR2 sequences are MNHEY and SVGEGT. Trimming shortened V by 2 bases and J by 1 base, and 21 bases separated the two germline ends. This CDR3 has 18 amino acids. Here the CDR3 DNA reads TGTGCCAGCAGTTACGCTCGGCAGGGTATGGTTTCATCCTACGAGCAGTACTTC. This gives the protein CASSYARQGMVSSYEQYF.

The chain joins TRBV30 to TRBJ2-7; weak D call: TRBD2 (5 bases). The V gene's germline CDR1 is GTSNPN and CDR2 SVGIG (reference sequence). V was shortened by 0 bases and J by 5 bases, with 11 bases between the two germline ends. The CDR3 consists of 13 residues. This CDR3 is CAWSVGLAHEQYF. The CDR3 nucleotides read TGTGCCTGGAGTGTTGGGCTAGCCCACGAGCAGTACTTC.